This T cell receptor (beta chain) was retrieved from a study of OX40 agonist ivuxolimab in advanced cancers. Study-level information: The patients' treatment was ivuxolimab, an agonistic anti-OX40 (CD134) antibody. Patients received ivuxolimab, an intravenous treatment, every 2 weeks at 0.01 to 10 mg/kg.

Germline V CDR1 and CDR2: MNHEY, SMNVEV (reference sequence). V shed 0 bases, J shed 8 bases, and the junction held 5 bases outside the gene matches. The CDR3 is 15 amino acids. TCRdb's table, derived via immunoSEQ multiplex PCR, lists solely in-frame clones and lacks some. The profile shows about 50,000 clones, 70% to 90% of them singletons. The input for sequencing was CD4+ or CD8+ T cells sorted from blood, taken in a trial of the OX40 agonist ivuxolimab. The clonotype comes from an adult with an advanced solid tumor such as melanoma, head and neck, liver or kidney cancer. The chain recombines TRBV27 with TRBJ1-4; 8 positions match TRBD1. The chain's CDR3 is CASSLSGRGREKLFF. DNA of the CDR3: TGTGCCAGCAGTTTATCGGGCAGGGGGCGCGAAAAACTGTTTTTT.